This TCR beta chain was found in a study of cytomegalovirus exposure and HLA in healthy donors. Whole-study context: From some 190 million T cells, an earlier analysis saw 117 million unique TCR beta sequences.

This CDR3 is built from 15 residues. With V trimmed by 4 bases and J by 4 bases, 9 bases remained unmatched. CDR1 KGHSH and CDR2 LQKENI come from the germline V gene. The primer mix had 60 Vbeta and 13 Jbeta primers. Repertoires were generated with immunoSEQ multiplex PCR, while TCRdb's copy carries only in-frame clones and drops some. The table has roughly 120,000 clones, more than 75% seen once. This clone came up once. This TCR was sampled from a middle-aged man in good health and CMV-seronegative. The genes are TRBV18 and TRBJ1-2; 7 nucleotides agree with TRBD1. What was sequenced was PBMCs. CDR3 DNA: TGTGCCAGCTCACTGGGGACAGCCGAAACCTATGGCTACACCTTC. Amino acids: CASSLGTAETYGYTF.